This TCR beta chain was obtained from a study of CD4+ T cells in melanoma. Profiled with immunoSEQ multiplex PCR; TCRdb holds only in-frame clones, not every one. The data contain some 9,500 clones, roughly two thirds of them singletons. The CDR3 is made up of 14 amino acids. Losses at the gene ends were 4 bases for V and 7 bases for J; bases not matched to a gene: 3. Germline V lookup: CDR1 SGHTA, CDR2 FQGTGA. This TCR derives from a human donor with melanoma. The V call is TRBV7-3, the J call TRBJ2-2; 10 bases align to TRBD2. The sequenced sample consisted of cells from a culture (not recorded whether cultured in vitro). This CDR3 reads CASSSGTSVGELFF. As DNA, the CDR3 is TGTGCCAGCAGCTCCGGGACTAGCGTCGGGGAGCTGTTTTTT.